This entry lists 22 T cell receptor beta chains sequenced from one sample in a study of shared clonotypes between healthy human individuals. Profiled with immunoSEQ multiplex PCR; TCRdb holds only in-frame clones, not every one. The table has about 560,000 clones, roughly four fifths seen once. Source material: PBMCs. These receptors originate from a middle-aged woman in good health. Some clones in this sample may be carry-over from other donors' samples.

With respect to this clone: The same CDR3 also results from other DNA sequences found in this sample. This chain uses TRBV18 with TRBJ2-1; 14 nucleotides align to TRBD2. CDR1 is KGHSH, CDR2 LQKENI, per germline. V was pared by 0 bases and J by 6 bases, with 1 base of the junction left unmatched. The CDR3 is made up of 16 amino acids. The CDR3 DNA reads TGTGCCAGCTCACCACCAGGGACTAGCGGGAGCAATGAGCAGTTCTTC. This codes for CASSPPGTSGSNEQFF.

The CDR3 region is CASSLGTGGPPDTQYF. As DNA, the CDR3 is TGTGCCAGCAGCTTGGGAACGGGAGGGCCCCCAGATACGCAGTATTTT. V and J are TRBV5-4 and TRBJ2-3, with 8 bases fitting TRBD2. The CDR3 spans 16 residues. J lost 4 bases, V lost 0 bases, and 7 bases had no gene match. Germline values: CDR1 SGHNT, CDR2 YYREEE (reference sequence).

This clone was seen repeatedly, ten times or more. The junction differs from germline at one of its ends, possibly a read error. J is TRBJ1-2 and V is TRBV27; D is possibly TRBD1 (5 bases). Germline CDR1 and CDR2: MNHEY and SMNVEV (reference sequence). CDR3 length: 15 residues. CDR3 nucleotides: TGTGCCAGCAGGTTATCGAACATCGGGGGTGGGGGCTACACCTTC. Translating it yields CASRLSNIGGGGYTF.

On this clone itself: At one end the junction does not follow the germline gene, possibly because of a read error. The V and J genes are TRBV7-9 and TRBJ2-5; 11 bases fit TRBD2. This CDR3 spans 15 amino acids. Germline values: CDR1 SEHNR, CDR2 FQNEAQ (reference sequence). CDR3 in amino acids: CASSYSGRAKETQHF. The CDR3 DNA reads TGTGCCAGCAGCTATAGCGGGAGGGCTAAGGAGACCCAGCACTTC.

V is TRBV30 and J is TRBJ2-5; unclear D gene. Trimming removed 2 bases from V and 5 bases from J, with 9 bases in between. CDR1 and CDR2 (germline): GTSNPN, SVGIG (reference sequence). The CDR3 is made up of 12 amino acids. CDR3 region: CAWSPSFETQYF. The CDR3 DNA sequence: TGTGCCTGGAGTCCCTCCTTTGAGACCCAGTACTTC.

The rearrangement joins TRBV29-1 to TRBJ2-2; 7 bases are a match to TRBD2. This CDR3 contains 14 residues. Germline CDR1 and CDR2: SQVTM and ANQGSEA. V gave up 6 bases and J gave up 0 bases; unmatched junction bases: 4. This CDR3 reads CSVRGGPNTGELFF. Written as DNA, the CDR3 is TGCAGCGTCCGCGGGGGACCGAACACCGGGGAGCTGTTTTTT.

Only one count was recorded for this clone. The chain links TRBV5-4 to TRBJ2-1; D gene uncertain. Germline V gene lookup returns CDR1 SGHNT and CDR2 YYREEE (reference sequence). The V and J ends lost 0 bases and 4 bases respectively, with 11 bases between them. This CDR3 comprises 15 residues. This CDR3 is CASSLDGSPYNEQFF. The CDR3 DNA sequence: TGTGCCAGCAGCTTGGATGGGTCCCCATACAATGAGCAGTTCTTC.

The chain joins TRBV7-8 to TRBJ1-3; possible D gene TRBD1, 5 bases. CDR1 and CDR2 from the germline V gene are SGHVS and FQNEAQ. This CDR3 has 16 amino acids. With 8 bases removed from V and 1 base from J, the gap between germline ends came to 18 bases. CDR3 sequence reads: CASPSLGPGSGNTIYF. The CDR3 DNA reads as TGTGCCAGCCCCAGCCTGGGGCCTGGGTCTGGAAACACCATATATTTT.

V is TRBV29-1 and J is TRBJ1-4; 9 nucleotides agree with TRBD1. Germline lookup yields CDR1 SQVTM and CDR2 ANQGSEA. V was clipped by 3 bases and J by 6 bases; unmatched bases: 2. This CDR3 comprises 13 residues. This CDR3 is CSVETGGDEKLFF. CDR3 in DNA: TGCAGCGTTGAGACAGGGGGTGATGAAAAACTGTTTTTT. The full variable domain, in which reference TRBV29-1 and TRBJ1-4 provide the parts outside the CDR3, is SAVISQKPSRDICQRGTSLTIQCQVDSQVTMMFWYRQQPGQSLTLIATANQGSEATYESGFVIDKFPISRPNLTFSTLTVSNMSPEDSSIYLCSVETGGDEKLFFGSGTQLSVL.

This chain uses TRBV13 with TRBJ2-1, with TRBD2 as a possible D gene (5 bases). The germline V gene has CDR1 PRHDT and CDR2 FYEKMQ (reference sequence). This CDR3 has 14 amino acids. V was cut by 10 bases and J by 5 bases, with 18 bases left in between. This chain's CDR3 is CATRRAGGNNEQFF. The CDR3 nucleotides are TGTGCCACCCGCCGGGCGGGCGGCAACAATGAGCAGTTCTTC.

V usage is TRBV7-2 and J usage is TRBJ2-7, with D tentatively TRBD1 (6 bases). CDR1 and CDR2 from the germline V gene are SGHTA and FQGNSA. The CDR3 extends over 12 amino acids. Trimming stripped 5 bases from V and 10 bases from J, with 15 bases between. The CDR3 loop is CASSIDRFGQYF. As DNA, the CDR3 is TGTGCCAGCAGCATAGACAGGTTCGGTCAGTACTTC.

The chain joins TRBV6-1 to TRBJ2-4, with D tentatively TRBD2 (5 bases). Trimming took 6 bases from V and 0 from J, leaving 12 bases between them. This CDR3 has 15 amino acids. CDR1 and CDR2 (germline): MNHNS, SASEGT. The CDR3: CASRSGTLAKNIQYF. The CDR3 region has the DNA TGTGCCAGCAGGTCGGGAACCCTAGCCAAAAACATTCAGTACTTC.

As to this clone: This may be a read error: a much more frequent sequence differs by one nucleotide. Other DNA variants within this sample encode the same CDR3. The chain combines TRBV11-2 with TRBJ2-7; D call uncertain. The CDR3 is 11 residues long. Germline loops: CDR1 SGHAT, CDR2 FQNNGV. The V end was cut by 4 bases, the J end by 1 base, with 2 bases between. CDR3 in DNA: TGTGCCAGCAGCTCATCCTACGAGCAGTACTTC. Its protein is CASSSSYEQYF.

The V call is TRBV5-4, the J call TRBJ1-1; possible D gene TRBD1, 5 bases. V lost 3 bases, J lost 9 bases, and 18 bases lay in between. The CDR3 extends over 14 amino acids. Looked up from germline, CDR1 is SGHNT and CDR2 is YYREEE (reference sequence). CDR3 loop: CASSSVGPPSQAFF. The CDR3 nucleotides are TGTGCCAGCAGCTCGGTGGGGCCACCTAGCCAAGCTTTCTTT.

This clone was found a few times. The same CDR3 also results from other DNA sequences found in this sample. The chain combines TRBV2 with TRBJ1-1; 7 nucleotides match TRBD1. J lost 2 bases, V lost 4 bases, and 1 base had no gene match. CDR1 and CDR2 (germline): SNHLY, FYNNEI. The CDR3 contains 13 residues. CDR3 nucleotide sequence: TGTGCCAGCAGTGGACAGGGTAACACTGAAGCTTTCTTT. This gives the protein CASSGQGNTEAFF.

The CDR3 sequence: CAWSPSWGHGYTF. CDR3 DNA sequence: TGTGCCTGGAGCCCCTCTTGGGGGCATGGCTACACCTTC. The genes are TRBV30 and TRBJ1-2; maybe TRBD1 (6 bases). CDR1 and CDR2 from the germline V gene are GTSNPN and SVGIG (reference sequence). This CDR3 comprises 13 residues. V was cut by 3 bases and J by 6 bases, with 14 bases left in between. Full variable domain (remainder filled in from reference TRBV30 and TRBJ1-2): SQTIHQWPATLVQPVGSPLSLECTVEGTSNPNLYWYRQAAGRGLQLLFYSVGIGQISSEVPQNLSASRPQDRQFILSSKKLLLSDSGFYLCAWSPSWGHGYTFGSGTRLTVV.

This chain uses TRBV30 with TRBJ2-3; maybe TRBD2 (5 bases). This CDR3 is built from 13 residues. Germline CDR1 and CDR2: GTSNPN and SVGIG (reference sequence). CDR3 loop: CANSEWATDTQYF. As DNA, the CDR3 is TGTGCAAATAGCGAATGGGCCACAGATACGCAGTATTTT. Based on the CDR3 plus reference TRBV30 and TRBJ2-3, the full variable domain is SQTIHQWPATLVQPVGSPLSLECTVEGTSNPNLYWYRQAAGRGLQLLFYSVGIGQISSEVPQNLSASRPQDRQFILSSKKLLLSDSGFYLCANSEWATDTQYFGPGTRLTVL.

This chain links TRBV5-4 with TRBJ2-2; 7 bases are a match to TRBD2. Germline V gene lookup returns CDR1 SGHNT and CDR2 YYREEE (reference sequence). The trim removed 3 bases at V and 0 bases at J, leaving 2 bases unmatched. The CDR3 consists of 15 residues. CDR3 sequence reads: CASSSSGPNTGELFF. In nucleotides, the CDR3 is TGTGCCAGCAGCTCTAGCGGACCGAACACCGGGGAGCTGTTTTTT.

The rearrangement links TRBV7-3 to TRBJ2-5, with TRBD2 identical over 9 bases. The CDR3 length is 17 residues. Looked up from germline, CDR1 is SGHTA and CDR2 is FQGTGA. Trimming cost V 2 bases and J 5 bases; bases outside gene matches: 12. CDR3 residues: CASSLYWCRGRGETQYF. CDR3 coding DNA: TGTGCCAGCAGCTTATATTGGTGTCGCGGGAGGGGGGAGACCCAGTACTTC.

The chain is built from TRBV7-3 and TRBJ1-1, with D possibly being TRBD1 (6 bases). Germline lookup yields CDR1 SGHTA and CDR2 FQGTGA. Trimming removed 5 bases at V and 3 bases at J, with 13 bases between. The CDR3 covers 14 residues. The CDR3 sequence is CASSPGGADTEAFF. DNA for the CDR3: TGTGCCAGCAGCCCCGGGGGGGCGGACACTGAAGCTTTCTTT.

The CDR3 DNA reads TGTGCCAGTAGTATAATTGCGGGAAACTTCAAAAACATTCAGTACTTC. Translated, it gives CASSIIAGNFKNIQYF. The gene calls are TRBV19 and TRBJ2-4; D might be TRBD2 (6 bases). V was cut by 2 bases and J by 3 bases, with 14 bases left in between. This CDR3 contains 16 residues. Germline V lookup: CDR1 LNHDA, CDR2 SQIVND (reference sequence).

The V gene is TRBV7-3, the J gene TRBJ2-7; 11 bases line up with TRBD2. The CDR3 length is 13 residues. Germline assignment: CDR1 SGHTA and CDR2 FQGTGA. J was trimmed by 6 bases and V by 2 bases; bases with no gene match: 0. CDR3 DNA sequence: TGTGCCAGCAGCTTACTAGCGGGAGGCGAGCAGTACTTC. This translates into CASSLLAGGEQYF.